The rows below give T cell receptor beta chains drawn from one sample of a study of response to subunit inactivated influenza vaccine. TCRdb reanalysed the RT-PCR reads using MiXCR and keeps one entry per CDR3 protein. The sample lists some 640,000 distinct CDR3 sequences; 11% to 15% were seen once. The input for sequencing was PBMCs from blood, taken around 15 days before vaccination. The source is a man aged 45-65 years who received an inactivated influenza vaccine. CDR3s leave out the opening cysteine and the closing phenylalanine or tryptophan. Clone size, where shown, is once, few, many, or a class for clones that have expanded.

clone_size: many; j_call: TRBJ1-4; v_call: TRBV7-8; cdr3_aa: ASSLEPPTGNEKLF
clone_size: NA; j_call: TRBJ2-7; v_call: TRBV6-5; cdr3_aa: ASSYSYTGRNEQY
clone_size: NA; j_call: TRBJ2-1; v_call: TRBV25-1; cdr3_aa: ASSDRRDEQF
clone_size: NA; j_call: TRBJ2-3; v_call: TRBV5-6; cdr3_aa: ASSLTAGLRTDTQY
clone_size: NA; j_call: TRBJ2-1; v_call: TRBV4-3; cdr3_aa: ASSHGLADNNEQF
clone_size: many; j_call: TRBJ1-5; v_call: TRBV20-1; cdr3_aa: SAKTGGAIGQPQH
clone_size: few; j_call: TRBJ2-3; v_call: TRBV18; cdr3_aa: ASSPPNFQGAKDTQY
clone_size: NA; j_call: TRBJ1-1; v_call: TRBV12-3/TRBV12-4; cdr3_aa: ASSFGETMNTEAF
clone_size: few; j_call: TRBJ2-3; v_call: TRBV24-1; cdr3_aa: ATSAVTSGAYTDTQY
clone_size: few; j_call: TRBJ2-3; v_call: TRBV9; cdr3_aa: ASSVGAGVTDTQY
clone_size: NA; j_call: TRBJ1-1; v_call: TRBV19; cdr3_aa: ASSRTVLNTEAF
clone_size: many; j_call: TRBJ2-7; v_call: TRBV4-2; cdr3_aa: ASSQQTGTGKYEQY
clone_size: few; j_call: TRBJ1-1; v_call: TRBV29-1; cdr3_aa: SIAGDTEAF
clone_size: NA; j_call: TRBJ2-5; v_call: TRBV6-1; cdr3_aa: ASSEAALTQTQY
clone_size: few; j_call: TRBJ1-1; v_call: TRBV7-2; cdr3_aa: ASSLVPGMNTEAF
clone_size: NA; j_call: TRBJ2-7; v_call: TRBV2; cdr3_aa: ASSERAPLYEQY
clone_size: many; j_call: TRBJ1-6; v_call: TRBV12-3/TRBV12-4; cdr3_aa: ASSLGTGISPLH
clone_size: NA; j_call: TRBJ2-2; v_call: TRBV5-1; cdr3_aa: ASSFDPIQGSNTGELF
clone_size: NA; j_call: TRBJ2-3; v_call: TRBV10-3; cdr3_aa: AIRPGGTDTQY
clone_size: many; j_call: TRBJ2-7; v_call: TRBV20-1; cdr3_aa: SARPAGYEQY
clone_size: NA; j_call: TRBJ2-5; v_call: TRBV9; cdr3_aa: ASSVSSGAQETQY
clone_size: many; j_call: TRBJ1-1; v_call: TRBV14; cdr3_aa: ASSQGRKTEAF
clone_size: NA; j_call: TRBJ2-1; v_call: TRBV3-1; cdr3_aa: ASSQTPGGGNEQF
clone_size: few; j_call: TRBJ1-1; v_call: TRBV10-2; cdr3_aa: ASSSPKIGHYEAF
clone_size: few; j_call: TRBJ2-2; v_call: TRBV9; cdr3_aa: ASSVGWENTGELF
clone_size: NA; j_call: TRBJ2-7; v_call: TRBV20-1; cdr3_aa: SAFGLAGGSYEQY
clone_size: NA; j_call: TRBJ2-2; v_call: TRBV20-1; cdr3_aa: SALGGDTGELF
clone_size: few; j_call: TRBJ1-4; v_call: TRBV27; cdr3_aa: ASRIRATNEKLF
clone_size: NA; j_call: TRBJ2-3; v_call: TRBV18; cdr3_aa: ASSGQGGADTQY
clone_size: NA; j_call: TRBJ1-1; v_call: TRBV5-1; cdr3_aa: ASSSDGQGNTEAF
clone_size: few; j_call: TRBJ2-5; v_call: TRBV18; cdr3_aa: ASSPPGGTLRETQY
clone_size: few; j_call: TRBJ2-3; v_call: TRBV10-3; cdr3_aa: AISLRQPATDTQY
clone_size: few; j_call: TRBJ2-2; v_call: TRBV27; cdr3_aa: ASSPWDSANTGELF
clone_size: NA; j_call: TRBJ2-1; v_call: TRBV3-1; cdr3_aa: ASSQDDWRPPSNEQF
clone_size: few; j_call: TRBJ2-3; v_call: TRBV20-1; cdr3_aa: SGPGQTSTDTQY
clone_size: few; j_call: TRBJ2-7; v_call: TRBV12-3/TRBV12-4; cdr3_aa: ASSFRAAEQY
clone_size: NA; j_call: TRBJ1-3; v_call: TRBV7-6; cdr3_aa: ASSLEVPGTPSGNTIY
clone_size: many; j_call: TRBJ2-7; v_call: TRBV10-3; cdr3_aa: AISRTSSSYEQY
clone_size: few; j_call: TRBJ2-3; v_call: TRBV12-3/TRBV12-4; cdr3_aa: ASSLWSTTDTQY
clone_size: many; j_call: TRBJ2-1; v_call: TRBV5-1; cdr3_aa: ASSFAQYNEQF
clone_size: NA; j_call: TRBJ2-1; v_call: TRBV6-2/TRBV6-3; cdr3_aa: GSSLGLAGPF
clone_size: few; j_call: TRBJ2-7; v_call: TRBV10-3; cdr3_aa: AIRTSGRANEQY
clone_size: NA; j_call: TRBJ2-7; v_call: TRBV5-1; cdr3_aa: TSSSGGLSYEQY
clone_size: NA; j_call: TRBJ2-7; v_call: TRBV7-6; cdr3_aa: ASSLGGLGNLNEQY